This entry describes one TCR beta chain. Its antigen is still unknown. TCRdb reprocessed the 5' RACE reads via MiXCR and lists one record per CDR3 protein. The sample lists hundreds of thousands of distinct CDR3 sequences, around 24% occurring once. This record comes from a study of T-cell memory formation after mild COVID-19. Overall study context: Among the donors, TCR clusters were largely specific to each donor.

CDR3 length: 15 amino acids. The ends were cut back, 0 bases at V and 3 bases at J, with 13 bases in the middle. The V gene's germline CDR1 is SGHTS and CDR2 YDEGEE. Findings and caveats of the study: Clones contracting day 15 to 85 were balanced CD4/CD8; later expanders leaned CD4+. In pre-infection memory, a portion of responding clones appeared, which suggested that cross-reactive memory joined.

The clonotype comes from an adult woman who had mild COVID-19 (a few samples of this study predate the infection). Cell type and time point are not known. What was sequenced was PBMCs or a T cell subset sorted from them (not recorded which). The chain joins TRBV5-8 to TRBJ2-7, with D perhaps matching TRBD1 (5 bases). CDR3 region: CASSLVRQGDYEQYF. DNA of the CDR3: TGTGCCAGCAGCTTGGTGCGGCAGGGCGACTACGAGCAGTACTTC.